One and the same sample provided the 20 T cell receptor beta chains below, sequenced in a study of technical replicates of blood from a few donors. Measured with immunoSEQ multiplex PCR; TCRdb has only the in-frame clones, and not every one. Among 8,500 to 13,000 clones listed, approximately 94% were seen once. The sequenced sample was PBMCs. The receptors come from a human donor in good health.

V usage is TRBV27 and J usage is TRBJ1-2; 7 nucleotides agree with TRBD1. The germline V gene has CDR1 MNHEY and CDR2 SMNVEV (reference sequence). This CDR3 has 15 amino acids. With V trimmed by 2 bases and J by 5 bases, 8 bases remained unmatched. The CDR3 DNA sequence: TGTGCCAGCAGTTTACGGGGGAGACAGGGATATGGCTACACCTTC. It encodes CASSLRGRQGYGYTF.

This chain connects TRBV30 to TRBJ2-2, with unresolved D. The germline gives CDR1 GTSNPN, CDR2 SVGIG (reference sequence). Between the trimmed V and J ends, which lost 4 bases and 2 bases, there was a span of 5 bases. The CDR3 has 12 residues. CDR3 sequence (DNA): TGTGCCTGGACGAGAAACACCGGGGAGCTGTTTTTT. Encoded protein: CAWTRNTGELFF.

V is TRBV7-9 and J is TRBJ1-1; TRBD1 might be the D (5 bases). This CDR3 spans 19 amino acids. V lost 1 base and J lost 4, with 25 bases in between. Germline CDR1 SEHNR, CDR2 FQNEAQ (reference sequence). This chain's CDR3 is CASSLGLPPRRGRSTEAFF. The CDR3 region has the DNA TGTGCCAGCAGCTTAGGACTTCCCCCTCGAAGGGGCCGGAGCACTGAAGCTTTCTTT.

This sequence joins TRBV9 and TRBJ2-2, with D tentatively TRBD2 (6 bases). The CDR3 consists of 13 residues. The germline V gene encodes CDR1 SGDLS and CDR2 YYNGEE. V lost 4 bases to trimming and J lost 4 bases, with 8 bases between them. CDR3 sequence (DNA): TGTGCCAGCAGCAGGAGGGCCACCGGGGAGCTGTTTTTT. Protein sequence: CASSRRATGELFF.

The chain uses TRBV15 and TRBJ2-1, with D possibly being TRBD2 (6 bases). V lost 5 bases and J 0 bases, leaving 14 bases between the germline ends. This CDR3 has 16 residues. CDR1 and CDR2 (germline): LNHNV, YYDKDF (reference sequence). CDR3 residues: CATSGQRALSYNEQFF. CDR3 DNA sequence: TGTGCCACCAGCGGCCAGCGGGCCCTCTCCTACAATGAGCAGTTCTTC.

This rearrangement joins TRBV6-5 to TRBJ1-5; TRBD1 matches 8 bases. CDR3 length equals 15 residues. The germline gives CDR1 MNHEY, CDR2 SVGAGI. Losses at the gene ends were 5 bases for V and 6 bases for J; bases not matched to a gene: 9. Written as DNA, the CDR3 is TGTGCCAGCAGTCCCACAGGGGGAACTCTTCAGCCCCAGCATTTT. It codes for CASSPTGGTLQPQHF.

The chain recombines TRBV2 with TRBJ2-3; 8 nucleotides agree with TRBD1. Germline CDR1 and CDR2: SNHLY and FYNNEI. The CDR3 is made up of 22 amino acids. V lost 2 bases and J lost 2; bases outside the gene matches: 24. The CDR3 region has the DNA TGTGCCAGCAGTGAATGGGGCCCCAGGGACCCGGACAGGGTTCATCCCACAGATACGCAGTATTTT. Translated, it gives CASSEWGPRDPDRVHPTDTQYF.

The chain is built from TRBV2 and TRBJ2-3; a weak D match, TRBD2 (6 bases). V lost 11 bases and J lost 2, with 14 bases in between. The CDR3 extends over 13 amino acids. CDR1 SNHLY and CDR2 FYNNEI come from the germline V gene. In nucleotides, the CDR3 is TGTGCCGGTCGACGGGGGATCACAGATACGCAGTATTTT. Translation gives CAGRRGITDTQYF.

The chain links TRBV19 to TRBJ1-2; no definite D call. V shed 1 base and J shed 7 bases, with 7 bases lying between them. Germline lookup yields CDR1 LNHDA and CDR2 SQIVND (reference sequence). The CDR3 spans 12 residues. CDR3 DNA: TGTGCCAGTAGTATAGGGGCGACTGGCTACACCTTC. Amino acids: CASSIGATGYTF.

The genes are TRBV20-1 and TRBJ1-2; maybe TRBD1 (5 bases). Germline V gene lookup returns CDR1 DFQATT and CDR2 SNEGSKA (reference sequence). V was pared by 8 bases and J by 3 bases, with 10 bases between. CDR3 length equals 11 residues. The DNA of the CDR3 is TGCAGTCTAGGGGTGGACTATGGCTACACCTTC. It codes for CSLGVDYGYTF.

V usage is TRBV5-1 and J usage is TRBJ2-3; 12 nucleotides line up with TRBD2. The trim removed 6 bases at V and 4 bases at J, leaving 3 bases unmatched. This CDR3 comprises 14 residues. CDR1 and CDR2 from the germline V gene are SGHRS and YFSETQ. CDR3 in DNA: TGCGCCAGCATGCTAGCGGGAGGGCCAGATACGCAGTATTTT. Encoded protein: CASMLAGGPDTQYF.

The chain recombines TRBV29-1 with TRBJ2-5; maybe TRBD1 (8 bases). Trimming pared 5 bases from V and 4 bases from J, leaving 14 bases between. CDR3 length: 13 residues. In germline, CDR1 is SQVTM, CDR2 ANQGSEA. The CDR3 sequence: CSVYRGEGETQYF. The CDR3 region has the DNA TGCAGCGTTTACAGGGGGGAGGGAGAGACCCAGTACTTC.

CDR3 sequence reads: CASSQTRTLAKNIQYF. DNA of the CDR3: TGTGCCAGCAGCCAAACAAGAACCCTAGCCAAAAACATTCAGTACTTC. V and J are TRBV11-2 and TRBJ2-4, with D hard to call. Trimming pared 5 bases from V and 0 bases from J, leaving 14 bases between. The germline gives CDR1 SGHAT, CDR2 FQNNGV. The CDR3 is made up of 16 amino acids.

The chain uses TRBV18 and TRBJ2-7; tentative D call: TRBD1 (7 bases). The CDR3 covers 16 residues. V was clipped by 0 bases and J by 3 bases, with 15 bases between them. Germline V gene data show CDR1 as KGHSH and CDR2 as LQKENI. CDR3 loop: CASSPPGGTELYEQYF. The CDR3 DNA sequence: TGTGCCAGCTCACCACCTGGGGGGACAGAGCTCTACGAGCAGTACTTC.

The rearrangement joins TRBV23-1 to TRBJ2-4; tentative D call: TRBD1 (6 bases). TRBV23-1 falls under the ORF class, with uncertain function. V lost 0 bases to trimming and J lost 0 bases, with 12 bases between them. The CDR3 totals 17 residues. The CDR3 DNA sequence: TGCGCCAGCAGTCAATCGAGGGACAAACTAGCCAAAAACATTCAGTACTTC. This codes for CASSQSRDKLAKNIQYF.

The DNA of the CDR3 is TGTGCCAGCGGGACTAGCGGCTCCTACGAGCAGTACTTC. It specifies CASGTSGSYEQYF. The chain is built from TRBV2 and TRBJ2-7; 11 nucleotides agree with TRBD2. Germline V gene data show CDR1 as SNHLY and CDR2 as FYNNEI. This CDR3 has 13 residues. The J segment lost 0 bases and the V segment lost 8 bases, leaving 0 bases of the junction unmatched.

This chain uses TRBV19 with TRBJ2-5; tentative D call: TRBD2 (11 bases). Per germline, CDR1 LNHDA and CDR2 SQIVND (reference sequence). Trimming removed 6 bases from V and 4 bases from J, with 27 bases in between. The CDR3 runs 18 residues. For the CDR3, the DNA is TGTGCCAGTAGAGACAGGGGGCGAGGGACTAGCGGACCAGAGACCCAGTACTTC. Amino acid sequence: CASRDRGRGTSGPETQYF.

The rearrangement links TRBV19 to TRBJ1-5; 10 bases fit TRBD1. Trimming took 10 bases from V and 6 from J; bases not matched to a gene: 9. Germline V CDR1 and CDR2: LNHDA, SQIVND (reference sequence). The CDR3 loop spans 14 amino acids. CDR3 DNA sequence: TGTGCCACCGCGACAGGGGGCGAGGGTCAGCCCCAGCATTTT. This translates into CATATGGEGQPQHF.

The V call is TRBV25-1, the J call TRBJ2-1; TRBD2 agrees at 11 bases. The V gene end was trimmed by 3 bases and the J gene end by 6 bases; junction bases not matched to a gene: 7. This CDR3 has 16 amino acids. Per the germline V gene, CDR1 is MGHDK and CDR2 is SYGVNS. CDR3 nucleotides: TGTGCCAGCAGTGATCCCGGGACTAGCGGTAGCAATGAGCAGTTCTTC. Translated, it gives CASSDPGTSGSNEQFF.

The CDR3 protein is CASFPSGLAVTYEQYF. The CDR3, as DNA: TGTGCCAGCTTTCCCTCGGGACTAGCGGTAACCTACGAGCAGTACTTC. The chain recombines TRBV21-1 with TRBJ2-7; the D call TRBD2 from the table was never checked on the DNA. TRBV21-1 is described as a pseudogene. CDR3 length: 16 amino acids.